This TCR beta chain originates from a study of T-cell memory formation after mild COVID-19. Study-level information: TCR clusters were largely donor specific.

Germline CDR1 SSHAT, CDR2 FNYEAQ (reference sequence). Trimming stripped 1 base from V and 6 bases from J, with 9 bases between. This CDR3 has 13 residues. Study-level results: CD4/CD8 balance held among clones contracting day 15 to 85, and later expanders leaned CD4+.

Comment on this clonotype: Antigen unknown.

5'RACE with constant-segment primers built TCRalpha and TCRbeta cDNA libraries with UMIs. TCRdb reprocessed the 5' RACE reads with MiXCR, giving one entry per CDR3 protein. Altogether 350,000 or so distinct CDR3 sequences are present, around a fifth being singletons, with the ten largest covering approximately 13%. Sequencing was carried out using PBMCs or a T cell subset sorted from them (not recorded which). This chain joins TRBV7-7 and TRBJ1-1, with D unclear. The receptor was isolated from an adult woman who had mild COVID-19 (a few samples of this study predate the infection). Cell type and time point are not known. CDR3 DNA: TGTGCCAGCAGCTTAGATTTCGGGGCTGAAGCTTTCTTT. Encoded protein: CASSLDFGAEAFF.